Presented here are 20 T cell receptor beta chains from one specimen sequenced in a study of long-term antiretroviral therapy in people with HIV. Survey level was the resolution at which the v3.0 immunoSEQ assay ran. Assay: immunoSEQ multiplex PCR; the TCRdb copy retains only in-frame clones and omits some. The sample lists approximately 22,000 clones, around four fifths occurring once. This sample comprised unsorted PBMCs, obtained 1.9 years after starting antiretroviral therapy. The receptors were gathered from a woman aged 45-60 years with HIV.

The chain uses TRBV28 and TRBJ2-3; TRBD2 might be the D (6 bases). Germline V gene sequence: CDR1 MDHEN, CDR2 SYDVKM. This CDR3 is built from 16 residues. V was clipped by 8 bases and J by 2 bases, with 20 bases between them. CDR3 DNA sequence: TGTGCCAGCCGGGGGACCCGTAGCGGCGCCACAGATACGCAGTATTTT. It codes for CASRGTRSGATDTQYF.

This CDR3 is CASSLYLQGTEAFF. CDR3 bases: TGTGCCAGCAGTTTATATTTACAGGGCACTGAAGCTTTCTTT. This chain links TRBV27 with TRBJ1-1; D possibly corresponds to TRBD1 (6 bases). V lost 1 base, J lost 4 bases, and 10 bases lay in between. Germline V gives CDR1 MNHEY, CDR2 SMNVEV (reference sequence). The CDR3 spans 14 residues.

J is TRBJ2-2 and V is TRBV6-4; unclear D gene. Germline V CDR1 and CDR2: MRHNA, SNTAGT. CDR3 length: 15 residues. V was trimmed by 3 bases and J by 0 bases, leaving 8 bases between them. This CDR3 reads CASSEGQANTGELFF. The CDR3 region has the DNA TGTGCCAGCAGTGAAGGGCAAGCGAACACCGGGGAGCTGTTTTTT.

J is TRBJ2-1 and V is TRBV15; 7 bases map to TRBD1. This CDR3 has 14 amino acids. With 3 bases clipped from V and 4 bases from J, the junction kept 3 bases outside the gene matches. Germline CDR1 is LNHNV and CDR2 is YYDKDF (reference sequence). The CDR3 DNA reads as TGTGCCACCAGCAGGGGGACAGATTACAATGAGCAGTTCTTC. This sequence encodes CATSRGTDYNEQFF.

This clone turned up a few times. The V gene is TRBV2, the J gene TRBJ1-2, with no clear D. Trimming took off 5 bases at V and 7 bases at J, with 8 bases between the two ends. The CDR3 sequence is 11 residues long. Germline V gene sequence: CDR1 SNHLY, CDR2 FYNNEI. CDR3 amino acids: CASSLGGGYTF. Here the CDR3 DNA reads TGTGCCAGCAGTTTAGGAGGTGGCTACACCTTC. Supplemented by reference TRBV2 and TRBJ1-2, the full variable domain reads EPEVTQTPSHQVTQMGQEVILRCVPISNHLYFYWYRQILGQKVEFLVSFYNNEISEKSEIFDDQFSVERPDGSNFTLKIRSTKLEDSAMYFCASSLGGGYTFGSGTRLTVV.

The gene calls are TRBV30 and TRBJ2-5; 12 bases map to TRBD2. CDR3 length: 16 amino acids. V shed 0 bases, J shed 7 bases, and the junction held 9 bases outside the gene matches. The germline gives CDR1 GTSNPN, CDR2 SVGIG (reference sequence). This CDR3 is CAWSVGLAGRLRTQYF. The CDR3 DNA sequence: TGTGCCTGGAGTGTAGGACTAGCGGGGCGACTTCGGACCCAGTACTTC. The full variable domain, completed using reference TRBV30 and TRBJ2-5, is SQTIHQWPATLVQPVGSPLSLECTVEGTSNPNLYWYRQAAGRGLQLLFYSVGIGQISSEVPQNLSASRPQDRQFILSSKKLLLSDSGFYLCAWSVGLAGRLRTQYFGPGTRLLVL.

V gene TRBV6-6 combines with J gene TRBJ1-5; no clear D gene. CDR1 MNHNY and CDR2 SVGAGI come from the germline V gene (reference sequence). The V gene lost 6 bases and the J gene lost 2 bases, with 11 bases spanning the gap. The CDR3 sequence is 14 residues long. Written as DNA, the CDR3 is TGTGCCAGCAGCCTCCCGAAGGGCAATCAGCCCCAGCATTTT. As protein: CASSLPKGNQPQHF.

Within the sample, this clone is medium-sized (0.01 to 0.1%). The J gene is TRBJ1-1, the V gene TRBV7-2; D perhaps matches TRBD1 (6 bases). V was cut by 0 bases and J by 11 bases, with 16 bases left in between. The CDR3 covers 14 residues. Germline V gene data show CDR1 as SGHTA and CDR2 as FQGNSA. The CDR3 loop is CASSLAGATSGAFF. The DNA of the CDR3 is TGTGCCAGCAGCTTAGCGGGGGCGACCTCGGGTGCTTTCTTT.

The V gene is TRBV2, the J gene TRBJ2-3; TRBD2 matches at 9 bases. The ends lost 5 bases at V and 1 base at J; junction bases unmatched: 4. The germline gives CDR1 SNHLY, CDR2 FYNNEI. The CDR3 extends over 15 amino acids. For the CDR3, the DNA is TGTGCCAGCAGTAAACTAGCGGGCCGCACAGATACGCAGTATTTT. Amino acid sequence: CASSKLAGRTDTQYF.

The chain links TRBV7-6 to TRBJ1-6; no clear D gene. V lost 8 bases to trimming and J lost 11 bases, with 13 bases between them. This CDR3 has 12 amino acids. The germline CDR1 and CDR2 sequences are SGHVS and FNYEAQ. For the CDR3, the DNA is TGTGCCAGCGGCGACGGGATGGCACCCCTCCACTTT. Translation gives CASGDGMAPLHF.

This chain uses TRBV6-1 with TRBJ2-7; 8 bases map to TRBD1. The CDR3 runs 14 residues. Per the germline V gene, CDR1 is MNHNS and CDR2 is SASEGT. V trimming: 1 base; J trimming: 6 bases; junction bases outside the gene matches: 5. The CDR3 reads CASSEGDRFGEQYF. For the CDR3, the DNA is TGTGCCAGCAGTGAAGGGGACAGGTTCGGCGAGCAGTACTTC.

The CDR3 region has the DNA TGTGCCAGCAGCTTCGACGTTGAGCAGTACTTC. Its protein is CASSFDVEQYF. V usage is TRBV7-9 and J usage is TRBJ2-7; D is unclear. Germline V gives CDR1 SEHNR, CDR2 FQNEAQ (reference sequence). The CDR3 contains 11 residues. Trimming took off 3 bases at V and 7 bases at J, with 7 bases between the two ends.

This chain links TRBV29-1 with TRBJ2-3, with 8 positions matching TRBD2. This CDR3 spans 14 amino acids. V was pared by 3 bases and J by 5 bases, with 7 bases of the junction left unmatched. The germline V gene has CDR1 SQVTM and CDR2 ANQGSEA. This CDR3 reads CSVDLSGGGDTQYF. CDR3 sequence (DNA): TGCAGCGTTGACCTGAGCGGGGGAGGAGATACGCAGTATTTT.

The chain joins TRBV2 to TRBJ2-1; 14 bases match TRBD2. The ends lost 5 bases at V and 5 bases at J; junction bases unmatched: 5. CDR1 and CDR2 (germline): SNHLY, FYNNEI. The CDR3 length is 16 residues. In DNA, the CDR3 is TGTGCCAGCAGTCCCCCGGGACTAGCGGGGGACAATGAGCAGTTCTTC. Residues: CASSPPGLAGDNEQFF.

This clone was counted between two and nine times. The J gene is TRBJ1-2, the V gene TRBV5-4; 7 nucleotides agree with TRBD1. CDR1 and CDR2 from the germline V gene are SGHNT and YYREEE (reference sequence). There are 14 residues in the CDR3. The trim removed 7 bases at V and 0 bases at J, leaving 6 bases unmatched. CDR3 in amino acids: CASGDRDTNYGYTF. CDR3 DNA sequence: TGTGCCAGCGGCGACAGGGACACTAACTATGGCTACACCTTC.

This chain links TRBV9 with TRBJ1-2; 10 bases are shared with TRBD1. CDR1 and CDR2 (germline): SGDLS, YYNGEE. The CDR3 length is 15 residues. V lost 4 bases and J lost 5; bases outside the gene matches: 8. Here the CDR3 DNA reads TGTGCCAGCAGCCCGGGAGGGACAGGGGTTTATGGCTACACCTTC. This translates into CASSPGGTGVYGYTF. The complete variable domain, with remaining parts taken from reference TRBV9 and TRBJ1-2, reads DSGVTQTPKHLITATGQRVTLRCSPRSGDLSVYWYQQSLDQGLQFLIQYYNGEERAKGNILERFSAQQFPDLHSELNLSSLELGDSALYFCASSPGGTGVYGYTFGSGTRLTVV.

The CDR3 reads CASSPGNTDTQYF. The CDR3 DNA reads as TGCGCCAGCAGCCCGGGGAACACAGATACGCAGTATTTT. The chain joins TRBV5-1 to TRBJ2-3, with a tentative D call TRBD2 (5 bases). In germline, CDR1 is SGHRS, CDR2 YFSETQ. This CDR3 is built from 13 residues. Trimming stripped 4 bases from V and 2 bases from J, with 8 bases between.

The chain recombines TRBV28 with TRBJ2-7; TRBD2 agrees at 10 bases. Germline V gene data show CDR1 as MDHEN and CDR2 as SYDVKM. The CDR3 consists of 15 residues. V shed 3 bases, J shed 2 bases, and the junction held 4 bases outside the gene matches. CDR3 loop: CASSFSSGRTYEQYF. CDR3 DNA sequence: TGTGCCAGCAGTTTCTCTAGCGGGAGAACCTACGAGCAGTACTTC.

J is TRBJ2-7 and V is TRBV6-6; D call uncertain. Germline V CDR1 and CDR2: MNHNY, SVGAGI (reference sequence). There are 13 residues in the CDR3. V dropped 6 bases and J dropped 5 bases, with 14 bases sitting between them. CDR3 nucleotides: TGTGCCAGCAGCCCCTACAGTGCGGACGAGCAGTACTTC. It yields the protein CASSPYSADEQYF.

The V and J genes are TRBV18 and TRBJ1-4; a weak D match, TRBD1 (6 bases). CDR1 KGHSH and CDR2 LQKENI come from the germline V gene. The germline V and J ends were trimmed by 0 bases and 7 bases, with 12 bases remaining between them. The length of the CDR3 is 15 residues. The CDR3 loop is CASSPPNRASEKLFF. The CDR3 DNA reads as TGTGCCAGCTCACCACCGAACAGGGCAAGTGAAAAACTGTTTTTT.